This is a list of T cell receptor beta chains from one sample in a study of vaccination and CD4 T cells after COVID-19. The antigens for these receptors are not known. TCRdb re-derived calls from the PCR reads in MiXCR, one entry per CDR3 protein. The sample lists 9,500 to 15,000 distinct CDR3 sequences; roughly 30% were seen once. The material sequenced was CD4+ T cells from blood, cultured in vitro, taken after SARS-CoV-2 vaccination. Receptor source: a human donor who had recovered from COVID-19. Each CDR3 is given without its conserved first and last residue. D genes are given only for firm matches. Size values are once, few and many counts, or a class for expanded clones, and some rows have none.

j_call v_call clone_size d_call cdr3_length cdr3_aa
TRBJ2-3 TRBV11-2 - TRBD2 14 ASSLRRTSGGDTQY
TRBJ1-5 TRBV19 few - 12 ASSHRPENQPQH
TRBJ1-6 TRBV6-5 few - 11 ASSYQGVIPLH
TRBJ2-7 TRBV12-3/TRBV12-4 - TRBD1 11 ASSRGQEDEQY
TRBJ2-3 TRBV11-3 - - 12 ASSLGVGGDTQY
TRBJ1-5 TRBV20-1 - - 12 SARVDWGDQPQH
TRBJ2-6 TRBV7-9 - TRBD2 13 ASSLDGGRANVLT
TRBJ2-5 TRBV7-6 few - 16 ASSSKASRASSQETQY
TRBJ2-5 TRBV27 - - 12 ASKGESGQETQY
TRBJ1-5 TRBV7-2 - TRBD1 12 ASSPTGGNQPQH
TRBJ2-2 TRBV5-1 once TRBD1 13 ASSPDRVPSGELF
TRBJ2-3 TRBV6-5 - TRBD2 13 ASSYPSGNTDTQY
TRBJ1-1 TRBV7-2 - TRBD1 10 ASSSLQGRAF
TRBJ1-1 TRBV5-1 few - 14 ASKSGRAGAVTEAF
TRBJ2-3 TRBV6-5 - TRBD2 16 ASSYSSSGAGGADTQY
TRBJ2-5 TRBV4-3 few TRBD1 13 ASSRDRGPSETQY
TRBJ1-5 TRBV19 - - 15 ASSSHPRGGYNQPQH
TRBJ1-1 TRBV19 few - 13 ASTRRTEAYTEAF
TRBJ2-6 TRBV20-1 - TRBD1 12 SATGQGGANVLT
TRBJ1-5 TRBV19 few TRBD1 15 ASRGQGLRYSNQPQH
TRBJ1-1 TRBV29-1 - TRBD1 14 SARKGQGALNTEAF
TRBJ2-3 TRBV12-5 - - 12 ASGLGGALGTQY
TRBJ1-1 TRBV18 few TRBD1 12 ASSLGQMNTEAF
TRBJ2-4 TRBV6-2/TRBV6-3 - - 11 ASSWPTQNIQY
TRBJ2-2 TRBV27 few - 15 ASSFRRAGSITGELF
- TRBV7-2 - TRBD2 13 ASSGRSGRSDEQY
TRBJ2-5 TRBV24-1 few - 13 ATSDPGTRQETQY
TRBJ2-2 TRBV5-1 - - 12 ASRDGGHTGELF
TRBJ1-2 TRBV4-2 few TRBD1 15 ASSQGGDRGANYGYT
TRBJ2-7 TRBV20-1 - TRBD1 10 SGDRGPYEQY
TRBJ1-5 TRBV28 - TRBD1 16 ASSPGTGGPYSNQPQH
TRBJ1-2 TRBV6-1 - - 13 ASSADPYDNYGYT
TRBJ1-1 TRBV6-1 few - 11 ASSRTANTEAF
TRBJ2-1 TRBV4-2 - TRBD2 15 ASSQDWGGTFYNEQF
TRBJ1-1 TRBV19 - TRBD1 14 ASSRGQDRTKAEAF
TRBJ1-6 TRBV12-3/TRBV12-4 - - 13 ASRGGTSNNSPLH
TRBJ1-1 TRBV6-1 few - 11 ASSRDWMSEAF
TRBJ1-1 TRBV5-1 once TRBD1 14 ASSLRTGGVNTEAF
TRBJ1-1 TRBV6-2/TRBV6-3 few - 12 ASSYSDGSTEAF
TRBJ1-1 TRBV6-5 few - 12 ASSYSGVNTEAF
TRBJ1-5 TRBV7-3 - - 13 ASSFNGGRGYPQH
TRBJ1-5 TRBV6-1 few TRBD1 13 ASRQGRGRNQPQH
TRBJ2-5 TRBV19 few TRBD1 15 ASSIDRTGVGQETQY
TRBJ2-7 TRBV10-2 - TRBD1 12 ASSGRTGSYEQY
TRBJ2-7 TRBV6-1 large TRBD2 14 ASSEAAGGGPYEQY
TRBJ1-2 TRBV7-2 few - 16 ASSLDGRSLSGNYGYT
TRBJ1-5 TRBV24-1 few TRBD1 13 ATSEGRGVDQPQH
TRBJ2-3 TRBV9 once - 14 ASSVGLGIPTDTQY
TRBJ1-1 TRBV6-2/TRBV6-3 few - 15 ASSWGRSPWVNTEAF
TRBJ2-2 TRBV6-1 - TRBD2 12 ASSPSGNMGELF
TRBJ1-2 TRBV6-5 few - 13 ASSSRLTGYYGYT
TRBJ2-7 TRBV27 - - 13 ASSSRGLHSYEQY
TRBJ1-2 TRBV11-2 - - 9 ASSPMNGYT
TRBJ1-6 TRBV7-2 - - 14 ASTYSTYSYNSPLH
TRBJ1-1 TRBV28 - - 10 ASMGRNTEAF
TRBJ1-1 TRBV20-1 - - 11 SARGFGGTEAF
TRBJ2-5 TRBV19 - TRBD1 13 ASKVAQGASETQY
TRBJ2-3 TRBV4-3 - - 14 ASSLGSAASTDTQY
TRBJ1-1 TRBV20-1 few - 13 SASSQGGALWEAF
TRBJ2-2 TRBV7-8 - - 13 ASSHRTGGLKELF